These 30 T cell receptor beta chains share one sample of origin, sequenced in a study of OX40 agonist ivuxolimab in advanced cancers. The assay was immunoSEQ multiplex PCR, and TCRdb's table has in-frame clones only and misses some. The sample includes about 48,000 clones, approximately 89% seen only once; the top ten take more than 5%. The specimen comprised CD4+ or CD8+ T cells sorted from blood, sampled in a trial of the OX40 agonist ivuxolimab. These receptors all stem from an adult with an advanced solid tumor such as melanoma, head and neck, liver or kidney cancer.

The J gene is TRBJ2-3, the V gene TRBV19; 7 bases map to TRBD2. The trim removed 2 bases at V and 1 base at J, leaving 3 bases unmatched. The germline gives CDR1 LNHDA, CDR2 SQIVND (reference sequence). The CDR3 consists of 15 residues. The CDR3 region is CASSIMAGGTDTQYF. The CDR3 DNA sequence: TGTGCCAGTAGTATAATGGCGGGGGGCACAGATACGCAGTATTTT.

The rearrangement uses TRBV11-3 and TRBJ2-2; 14 bases are a match to TRBD2. There are 18 residues in the CDR3. V lost 5 bases, J lost 4 bases, and 9 bases stayed unmatched. Germline loops: CDR1 SGHNT, CDR2 YENEEA. As DNA, the CDR3 is TGTGCCAGCAGCGATCCGGGACTAGCGGGAGAAGGCACCGGGGAGCTGTTTTTT. This encodes CASSDPGLAGEGTGELFF.

This rearrangement joins TRBV30 to TRBJ2-1; 8 bases are shared with TRBD2. In germline, CDR1 is GTSNPN, CDR2 SVGIG (reference sequence). The trim removed 4 bases at V and 3 bases at J, leaving 5 bases unmatched. There are 14 residues in the CDR3. This chain's CDR3 is CAWNGGRNYNEQFF. DNA of the CDR3: TGTGCCTGGAATGGCGGGAGGAACTACAATGAGCAGTTCTTC.

This clone was counted between two and nine times. This chain joins TRBV4-1 and TRBJ1-1; D uncertain. The germline V and J ends were trimmed by 1 base and 4 bases, with 4 bases remaining between them. Germline loops: CDR1 MGHRA, CDR2 YSYEKL. The length of the CDR3 is 12 residues. The CDR3: CASSQGVTEAFF. The DNA of the CDR3 is TGCGCCAGCAGCCAAGGGGTCACTGAAGCTTTCTTT.

The chain uses TRBV28 and TRBJ1-6; possibly TRBD1 for D (6 bases). Trimming left V 6 bases short and J 1 base short, with 10 bases between. Germline CDR1 MDHEN, CDR2 SYDVKM. The length of the CDR3 is 15 residues. CDR3 DNA sequence: TGTGCCAGCAGCAAAGGGGGATCCTATAATTCACCCCTCCACTTT. This translates into CASSKGGSYNSPLHF. The complete variable domain, with remaining parts taken from reference TRBV28 and TRBJ1-6, reads DVKVTQSSRYLVKRTGEKVFLECVQDMDHENMFWYRQDPGLGLRLIYFSYDVKMKEKGDIPEGYSVSREKKERFSLILESASTNQTSMYLCASSKGGSYNSPLHFGNGTRLTVT.

CDR3 protein: CASSLRQAYEQYV. The CDR3, as DNA: TGTGCCAGCAGTTTAAGGCAGGCTTACGAGCAGTACGTC. This chain connects TRBV28 to TRBJ2-7; D gene uncertain. From germline, CDR1 is MDHEN and CDR2 SYDVKM. The CDR3 sequence is 13 residues long. The V gene lost 2 bases and the J gene lost 4 bases, with 9 bases spanning the gap.

This rearrangement joins TRBV7-6 to TRBJ2-7, with TRBD2 as a possible D gene (6 bases). Trimming stripped 0 bases from V and 2 bases from J, with 14 bases between. CDR1 is SGHVS, CDR2 FNYEAQ, per germline. The CDR3 has 16 residues. CDR3 sequence: CASSLADGSPPYEQYF. CDR3 nucleotides: TGTGCCAGCAGCTTAGCGGACGGGAGCCCCCCCTACGAGCAGTACTTC. The variable domain in full, with the rest retrieved from reference TRBV7-6 and TRBJ2-7, is GAGVSQSPRYKVTKRGQDVALRCDPISGHVSLYWYRQALGQGPEFLTYFNYEAQQDKSGLPNDRFSAERPEGSISTLTIQRTEQRDSAMYRCASSLADGSPPYEQYFGPGTRLTVT.

This sequence joins TRBV18 and TRBJ2-7; D is unresolved. Germline assignment: CDR1 KGHSH and CDR2 LQKENI. Trimming cost V 6 bases and J 0 bases, with 3 bases left between them. There are 11 residues in the CDR3. The CDR3 protein is CASSDSYEQYF. In nucleotides, the CDR3 is TGTGCCAGCTCGGACTCCTACGAGCAGTACTTC.

The chain recombines TRBV7-3 with TRBJ2-1; 15 bases fit TRBD2. The CDR3 is 17 residues long. The V gene's germline CDR1 is SGHTA and CDR2 FQGTGA. V lost 5 bases, J lost 4 bases, and 6 bases stayed unmatched. The CDR3 DNA sequence: TGTGCCAGCAGCCTAGAGGGACTAGCGGGAGGTTACAATGAGCAGTTCTTC. This encodes CASSLEGLAGGYNEQFF.

The CDR3 spells CASTLGINEQFF. The CDR3 nucleotides read TGTGCCAGCACCTTAGGGATCAATGAGCAGTTCTTC. The chain carries TRBV25-1 and TRBJ2-1; D is undetermined. The CDR3 is 12 amino acids. Germline CDR1 and CDR2: MGHDK and SYGVNS. Trimming shortened V by 7 bases and J by 6 bases, and 10 bases separated the two germline ends.

V and J are TRBV27 and TRBJ2-7; TRBD2 is a possible D gene (6 bases). Trimming removed 7 bases at V and 3 bases at J, with 10 bases between. From germline, CDR1 is MNHEY and CDR2 SMNVEV (reference sequence). CDR3 length: 12 amino acids. CDR3: CASKAGFYEQYF. The CDR3 DNA reads as TGTGCCAGCAAAGCGGGTTTCTACGAGCAGTACTTC.

The chain carries TRBV5-6 and TRBJ1-1, with 8 positions matching TRBD1. Per germline, CDR1 SGHDT and CDR2 YYEEEE. This CDR3 has 12 amino acids. The junction had 3 bases not matched to a gene; V was cut back by 6 bases and J by 5 bases. CDR3 sequence (DNA): TGTGCCAGCAACAGGGGGTTTACTGAAGCTTTCTTT. As protein: CASNRGFTEAFF.

The V and J genes are TRBV28 and TRBJ1-4, with TRBD1 identical over 9 bases. Germline-derived CDR1 and CDR2 are MDHEN and SYDVKM. The CDR3 totals 17 residues. V shed 6 bases, J shed 7 bases, and the junction held 15 bases outside the gene matches. CDR3 nucleotide sequence: TGTGCCAGCAGATTTTCCCCACTGAGACAGGGGGTTGAAAAACTGTTTTTT. This encodes CASRFSPLRQGVEKLFF. The whole variable domain, remainder taken from reference TRBV28 and TRBJ1-4, is DVKVTQSSRYLVKRTGEKVFLECVQDMDHENMFWYRQDPGLGLRLIYFSYDVKMKEKGDIPEGYSVSREKKERFSLILESASTNQTSMYLCASRFSPLRQGVEKLFFGSGTQLSVL.

This chain uses TRBV5-1 with TRBJ2-3, with 10 nucleotides matching TRBD2. Germline assignment: CDR1 SGHRS and CDR2 YFSETQ. The CDR3 loop spans 16 amino acids. With V trimmed by 1 base and J by 5 bases, 7 bases remained unmatched. DNA for the CDR3: TGCGCCAGCAGCTTGTGGAGCGGGGGGGATTTAGATACGCAGTATTTT. It specifies CASSLWSGGDLDTQYF.

This chain links TRBV6-6 with TRBJ2-5, with D uncertain. Looked up from germline, CDR1 is MNHNY and CDR2 is SVGAGI (reference sequence). V was cut by 2 bases and J by 10 bases, with 8 bases left in between. CDR3 length: 11 residues. DNA of the CDR3: TGTGCCAGCAGTTACCAGGCCCACCAGTACTTC. Its protein is CASSYQAHQYF.

This rearrangement joins TRBV15 to TRBJ1-5; unclear D gene. This CDR3 contains 14 residues. Germline V gives CDR1 LNHNV, CDR2 YYDKDF (reference sequence). The V end was cut by 4 bases, the J end by 3 bases, with 10 bases between. CDR3 protein: CATSTSVTNQPQHF. CDR3 DNA: TGTGCCACCAGCACCAGCGTCACCAATCAGCCCCAGCATTTT. The whole variable domain, remainder taken from reference TRBV15 and TRBJ1-5, is DAMVIQNPRYQVTQFGKPVTLSCSQTLNHNVMYWYQQKSSQAPKLLFHYYDKDFNNEADTPDNFQSRRPNTSFCFLDIRSPGLGDTAMYLCATSTSVTNQPQHFGDGTRLSIL.

The CDR3 sequence is CSARESEAFF. The DNA of the CDR3 is TGCAGTGCTCGGGAATCTGAAGCTTTCTTT. This rearrangement joins TRBV20-1 to TRBJ1-1; no firm D call. Trimming left V 5 bases short and J 6 bases short, with 7 bases between. CDR3 length equals 10 residues. Germline-derived CDR1 and CDR2 are DFQATT and SNEGSKA (reference sequence).

This clone was counted between two and nine times. The rearrangement links TRBV5-4 to TRBJ2-7; D perhaps matches TRBD1 (5 bases). CDR1 SGHNT and CDR2 YYREEE come from the germline V gene (reference sequence). Deletions cut 2 bases from V and 3 bases from J, with 6 bases between. This CDR3 region has 12 residues. The CDR3 region has the DNA TGTGCCAGCAGCTTCCAGGGCTACGAGCAGTACGTC. This codes for CASSFQGYEQYV.

The chain has TRBV19 and TRBJ1-2, with 12 positions matching TRBD1. The CDR3 is 13 amino acids. V trimming: 8 bases; J trimming: 7 bases; junction bases outside the gene matches: 5. Germline V gene lookup returns CDR1 LNHDA and CDR2 SQIVND (reference sequence). The chain's CDR3 is CASRPGQGAGYTF. In DNA, the CDR3 is TGTGCCAGTCGACCGGGACAGGGGGCTGGCTACACCTTC.

This chain links TRBV27 with TRBJ2-2; TRBD1 or TRBD2 may be the D gene (6 bases each). In germline, CDR1 is MNHEY, CDR2 SMNVEV (reference sequence). This CDR3 contains 14 residues. V was cut by 6 bases and J by 5 bases, with 13 bases left in between. The CDR3 here is CASRLRGGTGELFF. For the CDR3, the DNA is TGTGCCAGCAGACTCAGGGGAGGTACCGGGGAGCTGTTTTTT.

The rearrangement uses TRBV9 and TRBJ1-1, with TRBD1 identical over 10 bases. Germline trimming cut 3 bases from V and 6 bases from J; bases unmatched to any gene: 8. The CDR3 has 15 amino acids. Germline CDR1 is SGDLS and CDR2 is YYNGEE. CDR3 sequence reads: CASSETGTGVSEAFF. The CDR3 DNA is TGTGCCAGCAGCGAGACCGGGACAGGGGTCTCTGAAGCTTTCTTT.

This clone appeared a single time. V and J are TRBV9 and TRBJ2-2, with 8 nucleotides matching TRBD1. Germline V gene data show CDR1 as SGDLS and CDR2 as YYNGEE. The CDR3 has 16 residues. J gave up 1 base and V 5 bases, and 7 bases lay outside the gene matches. CDR3 sequence: CASRGTGTGNTGELFF. CDR3 DNA: TGTGCCAGCAGAGGAACCGGGACAGGGAACACCGGGGAGCTGTTTTTT.

This CDR3 reads CASSAGTGEREKLFF. CDR3 coding DNA: TGTGCCAGCAGTGCTGGGACAGGGGAACGGGAAAAACTGTTTTTT. V is TRBV6-1 and J is TRBJ1-4; 10 nucleotides agree with TRBD1. Germline CDR1 is MNHNS and CDR2 is SASEGT. V shed 4 bases, J shed 8 bases, and the junction held 7 bases outside the gene matches. The CDR3 consists of 15 residues.

This clone occurred once. The chain uses TRBV21-1 and TRBJ1-5; whether TRBD1, the table's D call, matches the DNA was not checked. TRBV21-1 is a listed pseudogene. This CDR3 region has 18 residues. CDR3 loop: CASSKDRPSQVLDQPQHF. CDR3 bases: TGTGCCAGCAGCAAAGATAGGCCCTCGCAGGTCCTCGATCAGCCCCAGCATTTT.

For the CDR3, the DNA is TGCGCCAGCAGCCAAGGAGGGCCAAGCGTGCAGTTCTTC. Residues: CASSQGGPSVQFF. The chain has TRBV4-3 and TRBJ2-1, with D possibly TRBD2 on 5 matching bases. The germline V and J ends were trimmed by 1 base and 12 bases, with 13 bases remaining between them. CDR1 and CDR2 (germline): LGHNA, YSLEER. The CDR3 contains 13 residues.

This chain links TRBV5-1 with TRBJ1-1, with 9 bases matching TRBD1. From germline, CDR1 is SGHRS and CDR2 YFSETQ. The CDR3 has 14 amino acids. Trimming removed 2 bases from V and 5 bases from J; junction bases left unmatched: 4. The CDR3 sequence: CASSFWTGETEAFF. The CDR3, as DNA: TGCGCCAGCAGCTTCTGGACAGGGGAGACTGAAGCTTTCTTT.

This clone appeared once. The chain links TRBV5-4 to TRBJ2-2; perhaps TRBD1 as D (5 bases). Germline CDR1 SGHNT, CDR2 YYREEE (reference sequence). This CDR3 spans 13 amino acids. V gave up 10 bases and J gave up 5 bases, with 15 bases separating them. The CDR3: CAGRQMGTGELFF. The CDR3 coding sequence is TGTGCCGGTAGACAGATGGGGACCGGGGAGCTGTTTTTT.

The chain combines TRBV5-6 with TRBJ2-7; perhaps D is TRBD1 or TRBD2 (5 bases each). The V end lost 4 bases, the J end lost 0 bases, and 8 bases lay between the germline ends. This CDR3 is 13 amino acids long. The germline V gene encodes CDR1 SGHDT and CDR2 YYEEEE. The chain's CDR3 is CASSEGISYEQYV. CDR3 coding DNA: TGTGCCAGCAGCGAGGGGATCTCCTACGAGCAGTACGTC.

This chain connects TRBV6-5 to TRBJ1-5; tentative D call: TRBD1 (5 bases). The CDR3 covers 13 residues. The germline V and J ends were trimmed by 2 bases and 4 bases, with 6 bases remaining between them. CDR1 and CDR2 from the germline V gene are MNHEY and SVGAGI. CDR3: CASSYAGNQPQHF. As DNA, the CDR3 is TGTGCCAGCAGTTACGCAGGGAATCAGCCCCAGCATTTT.

V usage is TRBV2 and J usage is TRBJ2-1; 7 positions match TRBD2. The CDR3 runs to 14 residues. V was pared by 6 bases and J by 4 bases, with 6 bases of the junction left unmatched. CDR1 and CDR2 from the germline V gene are SNHLY and FYNNEI. The CDR3 here is CASRESGGYNEQFF. In nucleotides, the CDR3 is TGTGCCAGCAGGGAGTCGGGAGGATACAATGAGCAGTTCTTC. Supplemented by reference TRBV2 and TRBJ2-1, the full variable domain reads EPEVTQTPSHQVTQMGQEVILRCVPISNHLYFYWYRQILGQKVEFLVSFYNNEISEKSEIFDDQFSVERPDGSNFTLKIRSTKLEDSAMYFCASRESGGYNEQFFGPGTRLTVL.